This T cell receptor (beta chain) originates from a study of Graves' ophthalmopathy and Graves' hyperthyroidism listed by TCRdb under 2018. General notes on the study: Hyperthyroidism was considered stable if no progression to ophthalmopathy occurred within 18 months of follow-up. The study used signatures of the TCR beta repertoire to tell Graves' ophthalmopathy apart from Graves' hyperthyroidism and to predict which patients would progress to ophthalmopathy. In total, under 150 blood samples were TCR-sequenced: fewer than 50 ophthalmopathy, over 70 hyperthyroidism and roughly 17 hyperthyroidism-to-ophthalmopathy patients. To explore V-J signatures distinguishing ophthalmopathy from hyperthyroidism, a discovery set of under 110 patients (43 ophthalmopathy, 55 to 60 stable hyperthyroidism) was enrolled. The independent validation cohort included 18 to 20 hyperthyroidism patients plus 17 patients who later progressed from hyperthyroidism to ophthalmopathy. In over 5 hyperthyroidism patients, the T-cell repertoire of thyroid tissue was compared with the T-cell repertoire of blood. After sampling, hyperthyroidism patients received methimazole starting at 30 mg daily, and ophthalmopathy patients received high-dose intravenous methylprednisolone.

For repertoire sequencing, the TCR beta CDR3 regions were amplified from RNA transcripts. A first-round RT-PCR used HTBI primers with the Qiagen OneStep RT-PCR kit, followed by a second-round multiplex PCR, size selection and purification. The libraries underwent paired-end sequencing with 100 bp reads on an Illumina HiSeq2000. As for the original processing: SOAPnuke was used for read processing, and reads with adapters, uncalled bases, a mean Phred below 15, or no exact constant-primer or identifier match were discarded. High-quality paired reads were merged with COPE v1.2.5. Each unique nucleotide sequence was treated as a clonotype, and MiTCR v1.1 was used to align the clonotypes to the IMGT TRB V, D and J references. The analysis was limited to V-J combinations with a frequency above 0.0001, which together covered 99.2% of repertoires. A TCR clonal expansion and chaos score per V-J combination was defined as the ratio of F50 clonal expansion to chaos observed in the TCRdist matrix. Welch's t-statistics and random forest were used to reduce features to about 13 V-J combinations, which were fed into a naive Bayes classifier. The Morisita-Horn index was used to measure how similar the thyroid and blood repertoires were. Through fastp at Q25 and MiXCR, TCRdb rebuilt clones from the public reads, retaining in-frame beta chains. Each CDR3 protein appears once, grouped with its most common genes and DNA. The V and J calls come from TCRdb's annotation, not from the publication. The sample includes 500,000 to 600,000 distinct CDR3 sequences, with about 35% observed a single time. In total, the top ten clones hold 3.5% to 4.5% of the sample.

Findings and caveats that apply to the study as a whole: In validation, the model predicted ophthalmopathy progression with 55% to 71% sensitivity and around 72% specificity; some 13 predicted patients were CT-confirmed with GO in a median of 6.5 months. Most expanded thyroid clonotypes with a frequency above 0.001 also appeared in blood, which suggests that blood repertoires may reflect the immune response in the thyroid. The 13-signature model separated ophthalmopathy from stable hyperthyroidism with 87.88% sensitivity and approximately 83% specificity in cross-validation, and 80%/75% in the test set. Sample size was not statistically predetermined, and group allocation was not concealed from the investigators.

About this clonotype itself: There is no known antigen for this receptor. No clone much larger than this one lies a single base away; base qualities are absent.

Patients with hyperthyroidism were aged 18 to 65 years, had been newly diagnosed, and had a disease duration of less than 2 months. Anyone with other autoimmune diseases, uncontrolled infections, pregnancy or lactation was excluded from the study. Diagnosis was based on clinical symptoms, serum thyroxine, TRAb, thyroid ultrasound and orbital computed tomography. Total RNA was extracted with Trizol reagent and quality-checked on an Agilent 2100 Bioanalyzer. CDR1 and CDR2, looked up from the germline V gene (reference sequence), are DFQATT and SNEGSKA. Trimming at the junction amounts to 0 bases on V and 14 bases on J, and the germline ends lie 22 bases apart. The CDR3 goes from the cysteine to the phenylalanine over 15 residues. The entry retains the CDR3 DNA only, 45 bases that are in frame from base 1.

This chain is built from TRBV20-1 and TRBJ1-4; the D gene cannot be named for sure. Sequenced sample: peripheral blood or thyroid tissue (not recorded which). The source is an adult man with Graves' hyperthyroidism. CDR3 region: CSARDAGPRENRLFF. Read as DNA, the sequence is TGCAGTGCTAGAGATGCGGGTCCTAGGGAGAACCGTCTGTTTTTT.